Listed below are T cell receptor beta chains from one sample, sequenced in a study of T cells in localized non-small cell lung cancer. Method: immunoSEQ multiplex PCR; TCRdb's copy keeps in-frame clones and lacks some. The sample consists of about 1,900 clones, approximately 22% of them appearing once. The specimen comprised normal lung tissue next to the tumor, sampled before any cancer treatment. These receptors originate from a female donor older than 55 with stage I lung adenocarcinoma. Each CDR3 is given with its conserved first and last residue. The D gene is left open where the match is weak.

j_call: TRBJ2-7; d_call: TRBD1; v_call: TRBV28; cdr3_aa: CASIGTGFFEQYF
j_call: TRBJ1-5; d_call: -; v_call: TRBV6-8; cdr3_aa: CASSQDNQPQHF
j_call: TRBJ2-3; d_call: TRBD2; v_call: TRBV29-1; cdr3_aa: CSVEGLAGVSDTQYF
j_call: TRBJ1-1; d_call: -; v_call: TRBV11-3; cdr3_aa: CASSPIREAQGAFF
j_call: TRBJ1-2; d_call: -; v_call: TRBV29-1; cdr3_aa: CSVEPPGRGGYTF
j_call: TRBJ1-3; d_call: -; v_call: TRBV28; cdr3_aa: CASTSGASGNTIYF
j_call: TRBJ1-2; d_call: TRBD1; v_call: TRBV11-3; cdr3_aa: CASSLAWRQGASGYTF
j_call: TRBJ2-3; d_call: -; v_call: TRBV9; cdr3_aa: CASSEQGVADTQYF
j_call: TRBJ2-6; d_call: -; v_call: TRBV28; cdr3_aa: CASSREGYSGANVLTF
j_call: TRBJ2-2; d_call: -; v_call: TRBV18; cdr3_aa: CASSPPGRTTGELFF
j_call: TRBJ2-2; d_call: -; v_call: TRBV29-1; cdr3_aa: CSVVRDSTGELFF
j_call: TRBJ2-6; d_call: -; v_call: TRBV6-8; cdr3_aa: CASSYPPGSTGGANVLTF
j_call: TRBJ1-2; d_call: TRBD1; v_call: TRBV6-8; cdr3_aa: CASSPGTDYGYTF
j_call: TRBJ1-2; d_call: -; v_call: TRBV19; cdr3_aa: CASSTSAGAYGYTF
j_call: TRBJ1-2; d_call: -; v_call: TRBV11-3; cdr3_aa: CASSLDGLTNYGYTF
j_call: TRBJ2-5; d_call: -; v_call: TRBV18; cdr3_aa: CASSPRLSETQYF
j_call: TRBJ2-7; d_call: -; v_call: TRBV11-3; cdr3_aa: CASSFLDTDGYEQYF
j_call: TRBJ2-3; d_call: -; v_call: TRBV11-3; cdr3_aa: CASSPVKVTDTQYF
j_call: TRBJ2-2; d_call: -; v_call: TRBV11-3; cdr3_aa: CASSPGQLDTGELFF
j_call: TRBJ2-7; d_call: TRBD2; v_call: TRBV28; cdr3_aa: CATGTSDYEQYF
j_call: TRBJ2-3; d_call: TRBD1; v_call: TRBV30; cdr3_aa: CAWSGDSQGAQYF
j_call: TRBJ2-3; d_call: TRBD2; v_call: TRBV28; cdr3_aa: CASSSGLAGGSSTDTQYF
j_call: TRBJ2-3; d_call: -; v_call: TRBV9; cdr3_aa: CASSVVGDTQYF
j_call: TRBJ1-2; d_call: -; v_call: TRBV11-3; cdr3_aa: CASSLERGNYGYTF
j_call: TRBJ2-3; d_call: -; v_call: TRBV11-3; cdr3_aa: CASSLLQGGTDTQYF
j_call: TRBJ1-1; d_call: -; v_call: TRBV19; cdr3_aa: CASKTLGLTDGTEAFF
j_call: TRBJ2-2; d_call: -; v_call: TRBV11-3; cdr3_aa: CASSLGSGTGELFF
j_call: TRBJ2-2; d_call: TRBD2; v_call: TRBV9; cdr3_aa: CASSEGRLAPGELFF
j_call: TRBJ2-7; d_call: -; v_call: TRBV19; cdr3_aa: CASSIELGLSYEQYF
j_call: TRBJ2-3; d_call: TRBD2; v_call: TRBV5-1; cdr3_aa: CASSLGLAGGTDTQYF
j_call: TRBJ2-3; d_call: TRBD2; v_call: TRBV12-5; cdr3_aa: CASGLGLLAGVPDTQYF
j_call: TRBJ2-3; d_call: TRBD1; v_call: TRBV7-6; cdr3_aa: CASSQAFGTGLSDTQYF
j_call: TRBJ2-1; d_call: TRBD2; v_call: TRBV28; cdr3_aa: CASSLPSSGRHEQFF
j_call: TRBJ2-5; d_call: TRBD1; v_call: TRBV10-3; cdr3_aa: CAISETGGEHQETQYF
j_call: TRBJ2-6; d_call: TRBD1; v_call: TRBV29-1; cdr3_aa: CSVGDRGDGANVLTF
j_call: TRBJ2-2; d_call: -; v_call: TRBV7-2; cdr3_aa: CASSPDKFGELFF
j_call: TRBJ2-5; d_call: TRBD2; v_call: TRBV11-3; cdr3_aa: CASSSSGNLFRTQYF
j_call: TRBJ2-7; d_call: -; v_call: TRBV6-8; cdr3_aa: CASSSFAHEQYF
j_call: TRBJ2-6; d_call: -; v_call: TRBV11-3; cdr3_aa: CASSLGVAHSGANVLTF
j_call: TRBJ2-3; d_call: TRBD2; v_call: TRBV11-3; cdr3_aa: CASRVAPALALLHTQYF
j_call: TRBJ2-7; d_call: -; v_call: TRBV11-3; cdr3_aa: CASSSVGGASYEQYF
j_call: TRBJ1-1; d_call: -; v_call: TRBV28; cdr3_aa: CASSLLRQNTEAFF
j_call: TRBJ2-3; d_call: TRBD2; v_call: TRBV11-3; cdr3_aa: CASSARLAGAADTQYF
j_call: TRBJ2-7; d_call: TRBD1; v_call: TRBV9; cdr3_aa: CASSPTDRGYEQYF
j_call: TRBJ2-2; d_call: -; v_call: TRBV6-8; cdr3_aa: CASRAGRTNTGELFF
j_call: TRBJ1-2; d_call: -; v_call: TRBV6-8; cdr3_aa: CASGGFPLNYGYTF
j_call: TRBJ2-5; d_call: -; v_call: TRBV6-8; cdr3_aa: CASSPRQGGQETQYF
j_call: TRBJ2-4; d_call: -; v_call: TRBV30; cdr3_aa: CAWKVYQGDIQYF
j_call: TRBJ1-5; d_call: TRBD1; v_call: TRBV18; cdr3_aa: CASSWTGGDQPQHF
j_call: TRBJ1-4; d_call: -; v_call: TRBV28; cdr3_aa: CASSSGQPGNEKLFF
j_call: TRBJ2-5; d_call: -; v_call: TRBV4-1; cdr3_aa: CASSQEGWETQYF
j_call: TRBJ2-1; d_call: TRBD1; v_call: TRBV6-8; cdr3_aa: CASSLWTGGGKEQFF
j_call: TRBJ2-1; d_call: -; v_call: TRBV18; cdr3_aa: CASSPRRELGTEQFF
j_call: TRBJ1-1; d_call: -; v_call: TRBV11-3; cdr3_aa: CASSLAGRGTEAFF
j_call: TRBJ1-2; d_call: TRBD1; v_call: TRBV28; cdr3_aa: CASSKWTGHVYGYTF